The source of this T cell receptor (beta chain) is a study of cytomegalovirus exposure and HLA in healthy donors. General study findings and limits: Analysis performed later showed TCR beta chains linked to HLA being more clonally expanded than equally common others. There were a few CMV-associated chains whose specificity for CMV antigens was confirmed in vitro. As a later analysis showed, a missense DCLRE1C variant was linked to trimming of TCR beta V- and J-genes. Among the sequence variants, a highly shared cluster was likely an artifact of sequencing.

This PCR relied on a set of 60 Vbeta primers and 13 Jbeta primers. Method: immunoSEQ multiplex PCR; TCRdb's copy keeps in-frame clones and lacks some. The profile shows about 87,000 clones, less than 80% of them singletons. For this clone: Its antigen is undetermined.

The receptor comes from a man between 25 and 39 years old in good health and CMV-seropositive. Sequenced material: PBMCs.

DNA of the CDR3: TGTGCCAGTAGTATAGGACTAGCGGGACCCTACGAGCAGTACTTC. Encoded protein: CASSIGLAGPYEQYF. This chain connects TRBV19 to TRBJ2-7; 11 bases are a match to TRBD2. Looked up from germline, CDR1 is LNHDA and CDR2 is SQIVND (reference sequence). With V trimmed by 1 base and J by 2 bases, 1 base remained unmatched. CDR3 size: 15 residues.